Each of the 10 T cell receptor beta chains below was sequenced from the same sample in a study of cytomegalovirus exposure and HLA in healthy donors (dated by TCRdb to 2015 to 2018). Libraries were made using the immunoSEQ multiplex PCR assay. The multiplex PCR relied on a mix of 60 forward primers for TCR Vbeta segments and 13 reverse primers for TCR Jbeta segments. Here the immuneACCESS table is served through TCRdb, limited to in-frame sequences with V and J called. Missing clones are a known gap in these copies; in checked studies unresolved V genes cover under half, and the rest lacks a known reason. Counted in this sample were under 200,000 clones; roughly 78% of them appeared once. Together, the top ten hold 0.69% of the sample. Sequenced sample: PBMCs. These receptors were obtained from a woman aged 40 to 50 in good health and CMV-seronegative.

The chain recombines TRBV30 with TRBJ1-5, with TRBD1 matching 7 bases. The CDR3 contains 14 residues. Germline-derived CDR1 and CDR2 are GTSNPN and SVGIG (reference sequence). J was trimmed by 7 bases and V by 1 base; bases with no gene match: 7. CDR3 DNA sequence: TGTGCCTGGAGTGCGACCTCAGGGGGGCAGCCCCAGCATTTT. Amino acids: CAWSATSGGQPQHF.

This clone has more than one count but fewer than ten. V gene TRBV4-1 combines with J gene TRBJ2-7; TRBD2 matches at 7 bases. CDR3 length equals 17 residues. Trimming at V came to 5 bases and at J to 0 bases, leaving 13 bases not matched to a gene. CDR1 is MGHRA and CDR2 is YSYEKL in the germline V gene. The CDR3 sequence is CASSVHPTSASSYEQYF. The CDR3 bases are TGCGCCAGCAGCGTACATCCCACTAGCGCGAGCTCCTACGAGCAGTACTTC.

The V gene is TRBV18, the J gene TRBJ2-7; TRBD2 matches 7 bases. Per the germline V gene, CDR1 is KGHSH and CDR2 is LQKENI. The CDR3 consists of 16 residues. With 6 bases clipped from V and 0 bases from J, the junction kept 11 bases outside the gene matches. The CDR3 nucleotides read TGTGCCAGCTCTCCCGTAGCTAGCGGCGGCTCCTACGAGCAGTACTTC. Translated, it gives CASSPVASGGSYEQYF. Variable domain in full (rest from reference TRBV18 and TRBJ2-7): NAGVMQNPRHLVRRRGQEARLRCSPMKGHSHVYWYRQLPEEGLKFMVYLQKENIIDESGMPKERFSAEFPKEGPSILRIQQVVRGDSAAYFCASSPVASGGSYEQYFGPGTRLTVT.

The CDR3 spells CASRSSGSKNEQFF. CDR3 bases: TGTGCCAGCAGAAGTAGCGGGAGTAAAAATGAGCAGTTCTTC. V usage is TRBV27 and J usage is TRBJ2-1; 9 nucleotides line up with TRBD2. Per the germline V gene, CDR1 is MNHEY and CDR2 is SMNVEV (reference sequence). The CDR3 contains 14 residues. J gave up 7 bases and V 6 bases, and 7 bases lay outside the gene matches.

The chain has TRBV11-2 and TRBJ2-7, with 7 bases matching TRBD2. CDR1 and CDR2 from the germline V gene are SGHAT and FQNNGV. This CDR3 has 14 amino acids. The ends lost 5 bases at V and 4 bases at J; junction bases unmatched: 8. The CDR3 coding sequence is TGTGCCAGCAGCCGGCCGGGACTACAATACGAGCAGTACTTC. As protein: CASSRPGLQYEQYF.

This clone appeared once. V and J are TRBV5-4 and TRBJ2-2; TRBD2 matches at 10 bases. Germline trimming cut 3 bases from V and 7 bases from J; bases unmatched to any gene: 6. Germline V gene data show CDR1 as SGHNT and CDR2 as YYREEE (reference sequence). The CDR3 extends over 15 amino acids. DNA for the CDR3: TGTGCCAGCAGCTACGTATCTAGCGGGGGCGGGGAGCTGTTTTTT. This codes for CASSYVSSGGGELFF.

The chain combines TRBV25-1 with TRBJ2-5, with a weak D call TRBD2 (6 bases). The germline gives CDR1 MGHDK, CDR2 SYGVNS. Trimming took off 1 base at V and 11 bases at J, with 17 bases between the two ends. This CDR3 spans 14 amino acids. In DNA, the CDR3 is TGTGCCAGCAGTGAATGGCGGGACCTCGGGGAGCAGTACTTC. Translating gives CASSEWRDLGEQYF.

The V call is TRBV10-1, the J call TRBJ2-1, with a possible D match to TRBD2 (6 bases). Germline CDR1 reads WNHNN; CDR2 reads SYGVQD (reference sequence). Trimming took 5 bases from V and 6 from J, leaving 20 bases between them. CDR3 length equals 16 residues. CDR3 DNA sequence: TGCGCCAGCAGTCGGGAGACTCTCGCAAACGCCAATGAGCAGTTCTTC. Protein sequence: CASSRETLANANEQFF.

The chain links TRBV25-1 to TRBJ2-3, with 8 bases matching TRBD1. Germline CDR1 is MGHDK and CDR2 is SYGVNS. This CDR3 has 15 amino acids. J was trimmed by 3 bases and V by 4 bases; bases with no gene match: 6. The CDR3 nucleotides read TGTGCCAGCAGTGGTACCGGGACAGGTACAGATACGCAGTATTTT. Translation gives CASSGTGTGTDTQYF.

The chain carries TRBV5-1 and TRBJ2-1; 11 nucleotides align to TRBD2. Germline trimming cut 4 bases from V and 3 bases from J; bases unmatched to any gene: 6. CDR3 size: 16 residues. Looked up from germline, CDR1 is SGHRS and CDR2 is YFSETQ. This CDR3 is CASSVMGLADYNEQFF. For the CDR3, the DNA is TGCGCCAGCAGCGTAATGGGACTAGCGGACTACAATGAGCAGTTCTTC.